The 27 T cell receptor beta chains given below trace back to one sample, sequenced in a study of blood T cell repertoires in COVID-19. The data were produced by immunoSEQ multiplex PCR, yet TCRdb's version contains in-frame clones alone and is incomplete. The profile shows nearly 250,000 clones, 85% to 90% of them singletons. The source material was PBMCs or T cells enriched from blood (not recorded which). The receptors here all came from a man aged 50 or older who had been exposed to COVID-19.

V is TRBV9 and J is TRBJ2-3, with D possibly matching TRBD1 (6 bases). Deletions cut 2 bases from V and 6 bases from J, with 13 bases between. The CDR3 has 14 amino acids. In germline, CDR1 is SGDLS, CDR2 YYNGEE. CDR3: CASSVGQRGDTQYF. Written as DNA, the CDR3 is TGTGCCAGCAGCGTTGGACAGCGCGGGGATACGCAGTATTTT.

This sequence joins TRBV5-1 and TRBJ1-5; D ambiguous. V was trimmed by 1 base and J by 4 bases, leaving 9 bases between them. The germline gives CDR1 SGHRS, CDR2 YFSETQ. The CDR3 consists of 14 residues. The CDR3 is CASSLFGENQPQHF. The CDR3 nucleotides read TGCGCCAGCAGCTTGTTCGGGGAAAATCAGCCCCAGCATTTT.

V gene TRBV5-6 combines with J gene TRBJ1-2; the D gene is possibly TRBD1 (5 bases). The germline V and J ends were trimmed by 4 bases and 3 bases, with 7 bases remaining between them. From germline, CDR1 is SGHDT and CDR2 YYEEEE. The CDR3 consists of 12 residues. The CDR3 DNA reads as TGTGCCAGCAGCATCAGGGACTATGGCTACACCTTC. Translating gives CASSIRDYGYTF.

V gene TRBV18 combines with J gene TRBJ1-4; D is possibly TRBD1 (5 bases). The V end lost 2 bases, the J end lost 5 bases, and 12 bases lay between the germline ends. The germline V gene has CDR1 KGHSH and CDR2 LQKENI. The CDR3 length is 15 residues. Here the CDR3 DNA reads TGTGCCAGCTCACCATTTGACAGCTTAAATGAAAAACTGTTTTTT. Translated: CASSPFDSLNEKLFF.

The gene calls are TRBV15 and TRBJ1-1; D may be TRBD1 (6 bases). The CDR3 totals 15 residues. The germline V gene has CDR1 LNHNV and CDR2 YYDKDF (reference sequence). V was trimmed by 3 bases and J by 6 bases, leaving 17 bases between them. The CDR3 DNA is TGTGCCACCAGCAGGAGGGGGACACCGGAAGCTGAAGCTTTCTTT. It yields the protein CATSRRGTPEAEAFF.

The chain uses TRBV19 and TRBJ2-1; D is perhaps TRBD2 (5 bases). Germline-derived CDR1 and CDR2 are LNHDA and SQIVND (reference sequence). Between the trimmed V and J ends, which lost 7 bases and 0 bases, there was a span of 10 bases. This CDR3 is 14 amino acids long. CDR3 region: CASKSGRSYNEQFF. DNA for the CDR3: TGTGCCAGTAAAAGCGGACGCTCCTACAATGAGCAGTTCTTC.

The chain is built from TRBV11-2 and TRBJ1-3; a possible D gene is TRBD1 (6 bases). Germline V CDR1 and CDR2: SGHAT, FQNNGV. CDR3 length: 16 residues. V lost 5 bases and J 0 bases, leaving 14 bases between the germline ends. In DNA form, the CDR3 reads TGTGCCAGCAGCCCCCGGGGGGGGCACTCTGGAAACACCATATATTTT. Amino acids: CASSPRGGHSGNTIYF.

This sequence joins TRBV19 and TRBJ1-5; 9 positions match TRBD1. The CDR3 totals 16 residues. With 5 bases clipped from V and 5 bases from J, the junction kept 10 bases outside the gene matches. The germline gives CDR1 LNHDA, CDR2 SQIVND (reference sequence). The CDR3, as DNA: TGTGCCAGTAGTTCGTTACAGGGGGCGCGCTATCAGCCCCAGCATTTT. Translating it yields CASSSLQGARYQPQHF.

The chain recombines TRBV7-3 with TRBJ2-1; 10 bases fit TRBD1. Germline V gene sequence: CDR1 SGHTA, CDR2 FQGTGA. The V segment lost 3 bases and the J segment 7 bases; nucleotides outside the gene matches: 6. The CDR3 has 15 amino acids. CDR3: CASSLSDRGGNEQFF. In DNA form, the CDR3 reads TGTGCCAGCAGCTTGTCGGACAGGGGGGGAAATGAGCAGTTCTTC.

The J gene is TRBJ2-6, the V gene TRBV18; maybe TRBD1 (5 bases). Trimming took off 2 bases at V and 0 bases at J, with 11 bases between the two ends. This CDR3 is 17 amino acids long. CDR1 is KGHSH, CDR2 LQKENI, per germline. As DNA, the CDR3 is TGTGCCAGCTCACCATTCAGGGTGAGCTCTGGGGCCAACGTCCTGACTTTC. Translated, it gives CASSPFRVSSGANVLTF. Based on the CDR3 plus reference TRBV18 and TRBJ2-6, the full variable domain is NAGVMQNPRHLVRRRGQEARLRCSPMKGHSHVYWYRQLPEEGLKFMVYLQKENIIDESGMPKERFSAEFPKEGPSILRIQQVVRGDSAAYFCASSPFRVSSGANVLTFGAGSRLTVL.

This chain links TRBV7-9 with TRBJ1-2; D is possibly TRBD1 (5 bases). There are 15 residues in the CDR3. The germline V gene has CDR1 SEHNR and CDR2 FQNEAQ (reference sequence). Trimming removed 1 base at V and 2 bases at J, with 11 bases between. CDR3 coding DNA: TGTGCCAGCAGCTTAGTGCAGGGTATAAACTATGGCTACACCTTC. This gives the protein CASSLVQGINYGYTF.

V and J are TRBV5-1 and TRBJ1-4; D not certain. The CDR3 covers 13 residues. CDR1 and CDR2 (germline): SGHRS, YFSETQ. The ends were cut back, 0 bases at V and 11 bases at J, with 11 bases in the middle. CDR3 nucleotides: TGCGCCAGCAGCTTGGCGACAAGCGGGAAACTGTTTTTT. Translating gives CASSLATSGKLFF.

The V and J genes are TRBV19 and TRBJ1-5; D uncertain. V lost 6 bases, J lost 3 bases, and 15 bases lay in between. The germline V gene has CDR1 LNHDA and CDR2 SQIVND (reference sequence). The CDR3 consists of 15 residues. The CDR3 here is CASSYNRDYNQPQHF. The CDR3 DNA sequence: TGTGCCAGTAGCTATAATCGGGATTACAATCAGCCCCAGCATTTT.

V usage is TRBV15 and J usage is TRBJ1-2, with 8 nucleotides matching TRBD1. The ends lost 6 bases at V and 2 bases at J; junction bases unmatched: 14. Germline V gene sequence: CDR1 LNHNV, CDR2 YYDKDF (reference sequence). The CDR3 totals 17 residues. The DNA for the CDR3 is TGTGCCACCAGGAAAGACAGGGGCCCAGTGGCGAACTATGGCTACACCTTC. Amino acids: CATRKDRGPVANYGYTF.

The chain couples TRBV5-6 to TRBJ1-4; D not resolved. Germline V gives CDR1 SGHDT, CDR2 YYEEEE. The V and J ends lost 3 bases and 0 bases respectively, with 9 bases between them. The CDR3 spans 15 residues. The CDR3 coding sequence is TGTGCCAGCAGCTCCCCAACATCAACTAATGAAAAACTGTTTTTT. The encoded protein is CASSSPTSTNEKLFF. Full variable domain (rest looked up from reference TRBV5-6 and TRBJ1-4): DAGVTQSPTHLIKTRGQQVTLRCSPKSGHDTVSWYQQALGQGPQFIFQYYEEEERQRGNFPDRFSGHQFPNYSSELNVNALLLGDSALYLCASSSPTSTNEKLFFGSGTQLSVL.

Comment on this clone: In the same sample, other DNA sequences code for this CDR3. V is TRBV5-1 and J is TRBJ1-4, with a possible D match to TRBD1 (5 bases). Trimming removed 0 bases from V and 7 bases from J, with 13 bases in between. CDR1 and CDR2 from the germline V gene are SGHRS and YFSETQ. The CDR3 runs to 15 residues. This CDR3 reads CASSLAGQGGEKLFF. CDR3 nucleotide sequence: TGCGCCAGCAGCTTGGCCGGGCAGGGTGGTGAAAAACTGTTTTTT.

The chain's CDR3 is CSVGPSGRRSEQFF. The CDR3 region has the DNA TGCAGCGTCGGCCCTAGCGGGAGGAGGAGTGAGCAGTTCTTC. The chain uses TRBV29-1 and TRBJ2-1; TRBD2 matches at 11 bases. V lost 6 bases, J lost 9 bases, and 10 bases stayed unmatched. The length of the CDR3 is 14 residues. CDR1 is SQVTM and CDR2 is ANQGSEA in the germline V gene.

The chain carries TRBV19 and TRBJ1-5, with TRBD1 matching 11 bases. This CDR3 has 15 residues. Germline CDR1 reads LNHDA; CDR2 reads SQIVND (reference sequence). V was pared by 6 bases and J by 6 bases, with 7 bases of the junction left unmatched. The CDR3 sequence: CASRTGTGGFQPQHF. Here the CDR3 DNA reads TGTGCCAGTAGGACCGGGACAGGGGGTTTTCAGCCCCAGCATTTT.

Turning to this clone: Sequence at one end of the junction differs from germline and may be a read error. This sequence joins TRBV29-1 and TRBJ2-3; no firm D call. Germline CDR1 SQVTM, CDR2 ANQGSEA. This CDR3 contains 12 residues. The CDR3 nucleotides read TGCAGCGCTGAACGGGTCACAGATACGCAGTATTTT. Translating gives CSAERVTDTQYF.

This clone showed up just a few times. The V call is TRBV9, the J call TRBJ2-5; D call uncertain. V was cut by 0 bases and J by 4 bases, with 7 bases left in between. Germline lookup yields CDR1 SGDLS and CDR2 YYNGEE. The CDR3 length is 13 residues. The CDR3 DNA is TGTGCCAGCAGCGTAGACTCCACAGAGACCCAGTACTTC. Protein: CASSVDSTETQYF.

V and J are TRBV6-5 and TRBJ1-5, with 8 positions matching TRBD1. The germline gives CDR1 MNHEY, CDR2 SVGAGI. After removal of 5 bases from V and 2 bases from J, the junction contained 5 bases not matched to a gene. The CDR3 runs 15 residues. The CDR3 region is CASSIQGVGNQPQHF. In DNA, the CDR3 is TGTGCCAGCAGTATACAGGGGGTTGGCAATCAGCCCCAGCATTTT.

The chain is built from TRBV6-5 and TRBJ1-1; no firm D call. This CDR3 has 13 residues. The V and J ends lost 4 bases and 7 bases respectively, with 13 bases between them. Looked up from germline, CDR1 is MNHEY and CDR2 is SVGAGI. The CDR3 region has the DNA TGTGCCAGCAGTTCCGCAGGAAAACTTGAAGCTTTCTTT. Encoded protein: CASSSAGKLEAFF.

The rearrangement uses TRBV9 and TRBJ1-2; D gene uncertain. CDR3 length: 15 amino acids. The V gene's germline CDR1 is SGDLS and CDR2 YYNGEE. V dropped 0 bases and J dropped 4 bases, with 13 bases sitting between them. The CDR3: CASSVGSAIPYGYTF. CDR3 nucleotides: TGTGCCAGCAGCGTAGGTTCAGCGATACCCTATGGCTACACCTTC.

The V call is TRBV18, the J call TRBJ2-3; the D gene is possibly TRBD2 (6 bases). Trimming took 7 bases from V and 3 from J, leaving 11 bases between them. Germline CDR1 is KGHSH and CDR2 is LQKENI. The CDR3 spans 13 residues. CDR3 DNA: TGTGCCAGCTTCTTCGGGAGAACAGATACGCAGTATTTT. Amino acids: CASFFGRTDTQYF.

The rearrangement joins TRBV5-1 to TRBJ2-7, with 7 positions matching TRBD1. The trim removed 8 bases at V and 0 bases at J, leaving 5 bases unmatched. Germline CDR1 is SGHRS and CDR2 is YFSETQ. The CDR3 loop spans 13 amino acids. This CDR3 reads CARNGTDSYEQYV. Written as DNA, the CDR3 is TGCGCCAGAAACGGGACAGACTCCTACGAGCAGTACGTC.

The chain employs TRBV30 and TRBJ1-2, with 9 bases aligning to TRBD1. The CDR3 extends over 17 amino acids. V gave up 2 bases and J gave up 1 base; unmatched junction bases: 11. CDR1 and CDR2 from the germline V gene are GTSNPN and SVGIG (reference sequence). CDR3 sequence (DNA): TGTGCCTGGAGTCCCCTGGGACAGGGCGCATTTAACTATGGCTACACCTTC. This sequence encodes CAWSPLGQGAFNYGYTF.

The CDR3 region is CAIMGQGYTF. CDR3 nucleotides: TGTGCCATCATGGGGCAGGGCTACACCTTC. The chain links TRBV10-3 to TRBJ1-2; possibly TRBD1 for D (5 bases). The CDR3 has 10 residues. V lost 7 bases to trimming and J lost 8 bases, with 8 bases between them. The germline V gene encodes CDR1 ENHRY and CDR2 SYGVKD.